Below, 29 T cell receptor beta chains from the same sample are listed, as sequenced in a study of T cell responses to AZD1222 COVID-19 vaccine. Some clones are missing from TCRdb's copy, which holds only in-frame ones; the method was immunoSEQ multiplex PCR. There are under 150,000 clones in the sample; approximately 90% occur only once, and roughly 3.5% lies in the top ten. Sample: peripheral blood, taken on day 0 of AZD1222 vaccination. These receptors originate from an adult in good health.

The chain has TRBV7-2 and TRBJ1-6; 7 bases fit TRBD1. The CDR3 sequence is 15 residues long. Germline CDR1 is SGHTA and CDR2 is FQGNSA. V lost 0 bases and J lost 10; bases outside the gene matches: 6. The CDR3 coding sequence is TGTGCCAGCAGCTTAGCGCAAGGGGGCGGGTCACCCCTCCACTTT. This translates into CASSLAQGGGSPLHF. The whole variable domain, remainder taken from reference TRBV7-2 and TRBJ1-6, is GAGVSQSPSNKVTEKGKDVELRCDPISGHTALYWYRQSLGQGLEFLIYFQGNSAPDKSGLPSDRFSAERTGGSVSTLTIQRTQQEDSAVYLCASSLAQGGGSPLHFGNGTRLTVT.

This clone was recorded only once. This chain connects TRBV7-9 to TRBJ2-7, with 12 bases fitting TRBD2. Germline CDR1 and CDR2: SEHNR and FQNEAQ (reference sequence). The J segment lost 4 bases and the V segment lost 1 base, leaving 5 bases of the junction unmatched. The CDR3 spans 16 residues. DNA for the CDR3: TGTGCCAGCAGCTTAGGGCCTAGCGGGGGGGCATACGAGCAGTACTTC. Its protein is CASSLGPSGGAYEQYF.

The chain links TRBV15 to TRBJ2-2; a weak D match, TRBD2 (5 bases). CDR3 size: 16 residues. The germline V gene has CDR1 LNHNV and CDR2 YYDKDF (reference sequence). V shed 0 bases and J shed 6 bases, with 14 bases lying between them. DNA for the CDR3: TGTGCCACCAGCAGAGACCCCAAGGGAGTACCCGGGGAGCTGTTTTTT. Encoded protein: CATSRDPKGVPGELFF.

V gene TRBV25-1 combines with J gene TRBJ2-1; perhaps D is TRBD1 or TRBD2 (5 bases each). Per germline, CDR1 MGHDK and CDR2 SYGVNS. This CDR3 has 15 residues. Trimming removed 6 bases from V and 6 bases from J, with 18 bases in between. As DNA, the CDR3 is TGTGCCAGCAGGGGGGTGGACTCCGCTTTCAATGAGCAGTTCTTC. It translates to CASRGVDSAFNEQFF.

This clone was seen once. The rearrangement joins TRBV27 to TRBJ2-7, with TRBD2 matching over 9 bases. The CDR3 totals 18 residues. With 5 bases clipped from V and 1 base from J, the junction kept 15 bases outside the gene matches. The germline V gene has CDR1 MNHEY and CDR2 SMNVEV (reference sequence). The CDR3 spells CASSPGRWSTSGSYEQYF. The CDR3 DNA follows: TGTGCCAGCAGTCCAGGACGGTGGTCAACTAGCGGGTCCTACGAGCAGTACTTC.

In this sample, this clone turned up once. The chain carries TRBV7-9 and TRBJ2-5; possibly TRBD1 for D (6 bases). The germline gives CDR1 SEHNR, CDR2 FQNEAQ (reference sequence). The CDR3 has 14 residues. V lost 5 bases to trimming and J lost 2 bases, with 12 bases between them. CDR3 loop: CASSRRGLQETQYF. In DNA form, the CDR3 reads TGTGCCAGCAGCCGCAGGGGTTTGCAAGAGACCCAGTACTTC.

CDR3: CASSLDGGRDQPQHF. The DNA for the CDR3 is TGCGCCAGCAGCTTGGATGGGGGGAGGGATCAGCCCCAGCATTTT. V and J are TRBV5-1 and TRBJ1-5; the D gene is possibly TRBD1 (5 bases). Germline V CDR1 and CDR2: SGHRS, YFSETQ. The germline V and J ends were trimmed by 0 bases and 5 bases, with 12 bases remaining between them. This CDR3 has 15 residues.

This chain uses TRBV7-8 with TRBJ1-2; D remains ambiguous. Germline V CDR1 and CDR2: SGHVS, FQNEAQ. The V end lost 1 base, the J end lost 4 bases, and 4 bases lay between the germline ends. The CDR3 covers 12 residues. As DNA, the CDR3 is TGTGCCAGCAGCTTAGGGGTCTATGGCTACACCTTC. Its translation is CASSLGVYGYTF.

The chain has TRBV9 and TRBJ2-3; maybe TRBD2 (5 bases). The germline V and J ends were trimmed by 6 bases and 3 bases, with 14 bases remaining between them. The CDR3 consists of 14 residues. Germline V CDR1 and CDR2: SGDLS, YYNGEE. CDR3 sequence reads: CASNHGESTDTQYF. DNA for the CDR3: TGTGCCAGCAACCACGGGGAAAGTACAGATACGCAGTATTTT.

The V gene is TRBV29-1, the J gene TRBJ1-2; 7 bases match TRBD1. Trimming removed 6 bases from V and 4 bases from J; junction bases left unmatched: 5. Germline V CDR1 and CDR2: SQVTM, ANQGSEA. This CDR3 contains 12 residues. As DNA, the CDR3 is TGCAGCGTGACAGGGACTTCCTATGGCTACACCTTC. This sequence encodes CSVTGTSYGYTF.

The V and J genes are TRBV20-1 and TRBJ2-1, with D perhaps matching TRBD1 (5 bases). Trimming stripped 3 bases from V and 5 bases from J, with 11 bases between. Germline CDR1 reads DFQATT; CDR2 reads SNEGSKA (reference sequence). The CDR3 length is 13 residues. CDR3 nucleotides: TGCAGTGCTAGTAGAGGACACAACAATGAGCAGTTCTTC. As protein: CSASRGHNNEQFF.

The V and J genes are TRBV3-1 (or the pseudogene TRBV3-2) and TRBJ2-1; D is undetermined. Trimming stripped 3 bases from V and 2 bases from J, with 8 bases between. CDR3 length: 14 residues. Germline CDR1 and CDR2: LGHDT and YNNKEL (reference sequence). CDR3 sequence (DNA): TGTGCCAGCAGCCAGGGCGACCCCTACAATGAGCAGTTCTTC. It yields the protein CASSQGDPYNEQFF.

The rearrangement uses TRBV9 and TRBJ2-7; possible D gene TRBD1, 5 bases. Trimming removed 3 bases at V and 0 bases at J, with 16 bases between. CDR3 size: 16 residues. Germline-derived CDR1 and CDR2 are SGDLS and YYNGEE. CDR3 protein: CASSADPGFSSYEQYF. The CDR3 DNA reads TGTGCCAGCAGCGCCGATCCAGGGTTTAGCTCCTACGAGCAGTACTTC. Supplemented by reference TRBV9 and TRBJ2-7, the full variable domain reads DSGVTQTPKHLITATGQRVTLRCSPRSGDLSVYWYQQSLDQGLQFLIQYYNGEERAKGNILERFSAQQFPDLHSELNLSSLELGDSALYFCASSADPGFSSYEQYFGPGTRLTVT.

The gene calls are TRBV15 and TRBJ1-5; no firm D call. The germline CDR1 and CDR2 sequences are LNHNV and YYDKDF (reference sequence). The length of the CDR3 is 15 residues. The ends were cut back, 1 base at V and 5 bases at J, with 12 bases in the middle. The CDR3 DNA sequence: TGTGCCACCAGCAGAGGGGTAATAGGAGATCAGCCCCAGCATTTT. This translates into CATSRGVIGDQPQHF.

The rearrangement links TRBV6-1 to TRBJ1-3, with a weak D call TRBD1 (5 bases). With 0 bases removed from V and 1 base from J, the gap between germline ends came to 7 bases. Per the germline V gene, CDR1 is MNHNS and CDR2 is SASEGT. The CDR3 spans 15 residues. As DNA, the CDR3 is TGTGCCAGCAGTGAAGCGGACACTTCTGGAAACACCATATATTTT. Translated, it gives CASSEADTSGNTIYF.

This chain joins TRBV4-2 and TRBJ1-1; D gene uncertain. CDR1 is LGHNA, CDR2 YNFKEQ, per germline. V lost 1 base and J lost 2, with 14 bases in between. The CDR3 loop spans 16 amino acids. CDR3 bases: TGTGCCAGCAGCCAAGGTACCGGGCCATATAACACTGAAGCTTTCTTT. This encodes CASSQGTGPYNTEAFF.

The chain is built from TRBV5-1 and TRBJ1-2, with TRBD1 matching 9 bases. The V gene end was trimmed by 3 bases and the J gene end by 4 bases; junction bases not matched to a gene: 4. Looked up from germline, CDR1 is SGHRS and CDR2 is YFSETQ. The CDR3 spans 14 residues. The CDR3 nucleotides read TGCGCCAGCAGCTGGGACAGGGAAACCTATGGCTACACCTTC. It specifies CASSWDRETYGYTF.

The chain is built from TRBV6-5 and TRBJ1-2, with no clear D. The V end was cut by 5 bases, the J end by 4 bases, with 14 bases between. The V gene's germline CDR1 is MNHEY and CDR2 SVGAGI. The CDR3 is 14 residues long. The CDR3 spells CASSRSLGSYGYTF. CDR3 DNA sequence: TGTGCCAGCAGTCGCTCGCTTGGGAGCTATGGCTACACCTTC.

J is TRBJ1-2 and V is TRBV4-2; 7 positions agree with TRBD1. From germline, CDR1 is LGHNA and CDR2 YNFKEQ. Losses at the gene ends were 7 bases for V and 4 bases for J; bases not matched to a gene: 15. CDR3 length equals 16 residues. CDR3 DNA sequence: TGTGCCAGCACCAGGTCTATGGGACAGATCGCCTATGGCTACACCTTC. It is translated as CASTRSMGQIAYGYTF.

V gene TRBV18 combines with J gene TRBJ1-1; tentative D call: TRBD1 (6 bases). CDR1 KGHSH and CDR2 LQKENI come from the germline V gene. Trimming took 0 bases from V and 1 from J, leaving 12 bases between them. The CDR3 runs to 16 residues. This CDR3 reads CASSPPGGRRNTEAFF. CDR3 DNA: TGTGCCAGCTCACCACCGGGGGGGCGAAGGAACACTGAAGCTTTCTTT.

The J gene is TRBJ2-7, the V gene TRBV6-1; 11 nucleotides match TRBD1. CDR1 and CDR2 (germline): MNHNS, SASEGT. The CDR3 has 16 residues. V shed 1 base, J shed 2 bases, and the junction held 4 bases outside the gene matches. DNA for the CDR3: TGTGCCAGCAGTGAAGACGGGACAGGGGGGCCCTACGAGCAGTACTTC. Encoded protein: CASSEDGTGGPYEQYF.

The CDR3 here is CASSQVAWGYTF. The DNA for the CDR3 is TGTGCCAGCAGCCAAGTGGCCTGGGGCTACACCTTC. This chain links TRBV7-9 with TRBJ1-2, with D uncertain. V dropped 5 bases and J dropped 8 bases, with 12 bases sitting between them. Per the germline V gene, CDR1 is SEHNR and CDR2 is FQNEAQ (reference sequence). The CDR3 sequence is 12 residues long.

The chain couples TRBV4-1 to TRBJ1-2, with TRBD1 matching 8 bases. Trimming cost V 3 bases and J 8 bases; bases outside gene matches: 11. This CDR3 has 15 residues. Looked up from germline, CDR1 is MGHRA and CDR2 is YSYEKL. CDR3 residues: CASSQAAQGARGYTF. In DNA, the CDR3 is TGCGCCAGCAGCCAGGCGGCCCAGGGGGCCCGGGGCTACACCTTC.

This clone was found once. V is TRBV9 and J is TRBJ1-6; D perhaps matches TRBD1 (5 bases). The length of the CDR3 is 15 residues. V was cut by 5 bases and J by 2 bases, with 11 bases left in between. In germline, CDR1 is SGDLS, CDR2 YYNGEE. Here the CDR3 reads CASSAGTPYNSPLHF. The CDR3 DNA follows: TGTGCCAGCAGTGCCGGGACCCCCTATAATTCACCCCTCCACTTT.

The chain uses TRBV6-6 and TRBJ1-2; a weak D match, TRBD1 (5 bases). There are 16 residues in the CDR3. V was cut by 2 bases and J by 0 bases, with 13 bases left in between. The V gene's germline CDR1 is MNHNY and CDR2 SVGAGI (reference sequence). The CDR3 DNA reads as TGTGCCAGCAGTTACCGTCGAGGGGCCACTAACTATGGCTACACCTTC. It yields the protein CASSYRRGATNYGYTF.

This sequence joins TRBV5-8 and TRBJ1-5; 10 bases are a match to TRBD1. Germline V gene data show CDR1 as SGHTS and CDR2 as YDEGEE. The CDR3 is made up of 15 amino acids. V lost 3 bases, J lost 2 bases, and 2 bases stayed unmatched. For the CDR3, the DNA is TGTGCCAGCAGCTCAGGGACAGGGGGCAATCAGCCCCAGCATTTT. This encodes CASSSGTGGNQPQHF.

The rearrangement joins TRBV12-5 to TRBJ1-2, with a weak D call TRBD1 (6 bases). The V and J ends lost 3 bases and 7 bases respectively, with 15 bases between them. This CDR3 has 14 amino acids. Germline-derived CDR1 and CDR2 are LGHNT and FRNRAP. CDR3: CASGLSGVVGGYTF. The DNA of the CDR3 is TGTGCTAGTGGTTTATCAGGGGTGGTGGGTGGCTACACCTTC.

A single count supports this clone. CDR3: CASSLETNEKLFF. CDR3 coding DNA: TGTGCCAGCTCCCTGGAAACTAATGAAAAACTGTTTTTT. The chain employs TRBV18 and TRBJ1-4; D is unclear. Germline CDR1 reads KGHSH; CDR2 reads LQKENI. The CDR3 sequence is 13 residues long. V was trimmed by 6 bases and J by 1 base, leaving 6 bases between them.

This sequence joins TRBV19 and TRBJ2-7; either TRBD1 or TRBD2 may supply D (5 bases each). Trimming stripped 7 bases from V and 1 base from J, with 11 bases between. Germline V gene lookup returns CDR1 LNHDA and CDR2 SQIVND (reference sequence). CDR3 length: 13 amino acids. The CDR3: CASNRDGSYEQYF. CDR3 nucleotides: TGTGCCAGTAACCGGGACGGGTCCTACGAGCAGTACTTC.